The present T cell receptor beta chain was sequenced within a study of PD-1 blockade in classical Hodgkin lymphoma. Germline CDR1 reads SGHAT; CDR2 reads FQNNGV. V lost 1 base to trimming and J lost 4 bases, with 13 bases between them. The CDR3 extends over 15 amino acids. Assay used: immunoSEQ multiplex PCR; TCRdb lists only in-frame clones, some missing. In the table there are nearly 35,000 clones, around 88% of which are singletons. Time point denoted: newly diagnosed, previously untreated cHL patient sample. CD4+ T cells were purified from thawed PBMCs by magnetic negative selection. The source material was CD4+ T cells from blood. The gene calls are TRBV11-2 and TRBJ1-2; possibly TRBD1 for D (6 bases). The receptor's source is a human donor with classical Hodgkin lymphoma. The CDR3 loop reads CASSLGSGATYGYTF. The DNA for the CDR3 is TGTGCCAGCAGCTTAGGCTCAGGGGCCACCTATGGCTACACCTTC.